Below, 19 T cell receptor beta chains from the same sample are listed, as sequenced in a study of STAT5B mutations in CD4+ large granular lymphocyte leukemia. The assay was immunoSEQ multiplex PCR, and TCRdb's table has in-frame clones only and misses some. The table has approximately 25,000 clones, about 70% seen once. Sample: CD4+ T cells from blood buffy coats. The receptor set was obtained from a human donor in good health.

The V call is TRBV19, the J call TRBJ1-1, with D perhaps matching TRBD1 (5 bases). Trimming left V 6 bases short and J 7 bases short, with 15 bases between. CDR1 is LNHDA, CDR2 SQIVND, per germline (reference sequence). The CDR3 loop spans 13 amino acids. The CDR3 is CASSIWGGIEAFF. In DNA form, the CDR3 reads TGTGCCAGTAGCATTTGGGGCGGGATTGAAGCTTTCTTT.

The rearrangement joins TRBV7-2 to TRBJ1-1; 8 positions agree with TRBD1. This CDR3 has 17 residues. Germline-derived CDR1 and CDR2 are SGHTA and FQGNSA. V lost 1 base to trimming and J lost 5 bases; unmatched junction nucleotides: 12. The CDR3 sequence is CASSLDLGGTGGTEAFF. The CDR3 DNA is TGTGCCAGCAGCTTAGATTTAGGGGGTACAGGGGGGACTGAAGCTTTCTTT.

This clone has only one observation. The rearrangement links TRBV19 to TRBJ2-3, with D uncertain. The germline V gene encodes CDR1 LNHDA and CDR2 SQIVND (reference sequence). The CDR3 sequence is 14 residues long. Trimming removed 5 bases at V and 0 bases at J, with 9 bases between. The CDR3 DNA sequence: TGTGCCAGTAGTGCCCAGACTAGCACAGATACGCAGTATTTT. This sequence encodes CASSAQTSTDTQYF.

This chain connects TRBV6-1 to TRBJ1-6; perhaps TRBD1 as D (6 bases). Germline CDR1 MNHNS, CDR2 SASEGT. Trimming took 4 bases from V and 11 from J, leaving 15 bases between them. The CDR3 has 14 amino acids. CDR3 DNA: TGTGCCAGCAGTGGGAGGGGGTTAGTGACACCCCTCCACTTT. It encodes CASSGRGLVTPLHF.

The rearrangement links TRBV5-1 to TRBJ2-5; D gene unclear. Germline assignment: CDR1 SGHRS and CDR2 YFSETQ. V dropped 0 bases and J dropped 1 base, with 7 bases sitting between them. This CDR3 region has 14 residues. CDR3 DNA sequence: TGCGCCAGCAGCTTGGGCCAGGCCCAAGAGACCCAGTACTTC. This translates into CASSLGQAQETQYF.

The chain employs TRBV7-2 and TRBJ1-6, with 8 bases that match TRBD1. This CDR3 region has 14 residues. V shed 3 bases and J 10 bases; nucleotides not matched to a gene: 5. Germline loops: CDR1 SGHTA, CDR2 FQGNSA. CDR3 protein: CASSLFRGLSPLHF. For the CDR3, the DNA is TGTGCCAGCAGCTTGTTCAGGGGGCTCTCACCCCTCCACTTT.

V is TRBV2 and J is TRBJ1-1; D possibly corresponds to TRBD1 (6 bases). The CDR3 has 12 residues. Trimming removed 8 bases from V and 6 bases from J, with 13 bases in between. Per germline, CDR1 SNHLY and CDR2 FYNNEI. The CDR3 DNA is TGTGCCAGCGGACAGATGACGGCTGAAGCTTTCTTT. As protein: CASGQMTAEAFF.

The chain has TRBV9 and TRBJ2-5, with TRBD1 matching over 7 bases. Germline CDR1 SGDLS, CDR2 YYNGEE. The CDR3 sequence is 15 residues long. The V and J ends lost 0 bases and 3 bases, in that order; junction bases with no gene match: 5. The CDR3 DNA follows: TGTGCCAGCAGCGTAGTTAAGGGGGCGGAAGAGACCCAGTACTTC. This encodes CASSVVKGAEETQYF. Full variable domain (remainder filled in from reference TRBV9 and TRBJ2-5): DSGVTQTPKHLITATGQRVTLRCSPRSGDLSVYWYQQSLDQGLQFLIQYYNGEERAKGNILERFSAQQFPDLHSELNLSSLELGDSALYFCASSVVKGAEETQYFGPGTRLLVL.

The rearrangement joins TRBV5-1 to TRBJ1-4; a weak D match, TRBD1 (5 bases). CDR3 size: 16 residues. CDR1 SGHRS and CDR2 YFSETQ come from the germline V gene. Trimming removed 4 bases at V and 5 bases at J, with 18 bases between. Here the CDR3 reads CASSRGWGTANEKLFF. CDR3 sequence (DNA): TGCGCCAGCAGCCGGGGGTGGGGGACGGCGAATGAAAAACTGTTTTTT. Using reference TRBV5-1 and TRBJ1-4 for the parts outside the CDR3, the full variable domain is KAGVTQTPRYLIKTRGQQVTLSCSPISGHRSVSWYQQTPGQGLQFLFEYFSETQRNKGNFPGRFSGRQFSNSRSEMNVSTLELGDSALYLCASSRGWGTANEKLFFGSGTQLSVL.

This sequence joins TRBV5-1 and TRBJ1-4, with D possibly TRBD1 on 5 matching bases. V dropped 4 bases and J dropped 4 bases, with 8 bases sitting between them. The CDR3 runs to 13 residues. Germline CDR1 reads SGHRS; CDR2 reads YFSETQ. CDR3 loop: CASSRGGNEKLFF. In nucleotides, the CDR3 is TGCGCCAGCAGCAGGGGCGGTAATGAAAAACTGTTTTTT.

The chain combines TRBV5-1 with TRBJ2-3; TRBD2 agrees at 14 bases. Trimming at V came to 4 bases and at J to 6 bases, leaving 4 bases not matched to a gene. The germline gives CDR1 SGHRS, CDR2 YFSETQ. The CDR3 runs to 15 residues. The CDR3: CASSPGLAGADTQYF. The CDR3 DNA reads TGCGCCAGCAGCCCGGGACTAGCGGGAGCCGATACGCAGTATTTT.

The V call is TRBV5-1, the J call TRBJ2-1; D gene uncertain. Trimming pared 4 bases from V and 9 bases from J, leaving 11 bases between. This CDR3 is 12 amino acids long. Germline V gene sequence: CDR1 SGHRS, CDR2 YFSETQ. CDR3 amino acids: CASSPDAGEQFF. CDR3 sequence (DNA): TGCGCCAGCAGCCCAGACGCCGGTGAGCAGTTCTTC.

The chain employs TRBV29-1 and TRBJ1-1, with no clear D. The CDR3 loop spans 13 amino acids. Trimming took 7 bases from V and 1 from J, leaving 13 bases between them. Germline assignment: CDR1 SQVTM and CDR2 ANQGSEA. CDR3 nucleotide sequence: TGCAGCGCCATGAGCCAGCAGAACACTGAAGCTTTCTTT. Translation: CSAMSQQNTEAFF.

This clone was seen once. The chain uses TRBV19 and TRBJ2-2, with D uncertain. The CDR3 runs 15 residues. CDR1 LNHDA and CDR2 SQIVND come from the germline V gene (reference sequence). The V end lost 4 bases, the J end lost 0 bases, and 9 bases lay between the germline ends. The CDR3 DNA is TGTGCCAGTAGTAGGGCAGGAACGAACACCGGGGAGCTGTTTTTT. Its translation: CASSRAGTNTGELFF.

This chain joins TRBV28 and TRBJ1-5; 7 bases map to TRBD1. The CDR3 runs 14 residues. The V segment lost 6 bases and the J segment 1 base; nucleotides outside the gene matches: 3. Per germline, CDR1 MDHEN and CDR2 SYDVKM. CDR3 sequence (DNA): TGTGCCAGCAGGAAGACAGGGAGCAATCAGCCCCAGCATTTT. Its protein is CASRKTGSNQPQHF.

The CDR3 DNA reads TGTGCCAGCAGCCGGGGTGGCCAGCCCACAGATACGCAGTATTTT. Residues: CASSRGGQPTDTQYF. The chain uses TRBV11-3 and TRBJ2-3, with a weak D call TRBD2 (5 bases). V shed 5 bases and J shed 2 bases, with 14 bases lying between them. Per germline, CDR1 SGHNT and CDR2 YENEEA. CDR3 length: 15 residues.

This rearrangement joins TRBV4-1 to TRBJ2-3; D remains ambiguous. The ends were cut back, 1 base at V and 0 bases at J, with 5 bases in the middle. This CDR3 contains 14 residues. Germline CDR1 MGHRA, CDR2 YSYEKL. In DNA form, the CDR3 reads TGCGCCAGCAGCCAAGGGCTAAGCACAGATACGCAGTATTTT. As protein: CASSQGLSTDTQYF.

The chain uses TRBV7-6 and TRBJ2-4; 9 bases are shared with TRBD1. This CDR3 has 15 residues. Germline CDR1 is SGHVS and CDR2 is FNYEAQ. Trimming at V came to 5 bases and at J to 13 bases, leaving 15 bases not matched to a gene. The CDR3 DNA reads as TGTGCCAGCAGCCCCACGGGGGGACAGGGAGGGAGACAGTACTTC. This sequence encodes CASSPTGGQGGRQYF.

The CDR3 DNA is TGTGCCATCAGTGATCGGGGGGGGGCGAGTTACACCGGGGAGCTGTTTTTT. Translating gives CAISDRGGASYTGELFF. This rearrangement joins TRBV10-3 to TRBJ2-2, with 8 bases lining up with TRBD2. Per germline, CDR1 ENHRY and CDR2 SYGVKD. Trimming cost V 3 bases and J 3 bases; bases outside gene matches: 9. CDR3 length: 17 amino acids.